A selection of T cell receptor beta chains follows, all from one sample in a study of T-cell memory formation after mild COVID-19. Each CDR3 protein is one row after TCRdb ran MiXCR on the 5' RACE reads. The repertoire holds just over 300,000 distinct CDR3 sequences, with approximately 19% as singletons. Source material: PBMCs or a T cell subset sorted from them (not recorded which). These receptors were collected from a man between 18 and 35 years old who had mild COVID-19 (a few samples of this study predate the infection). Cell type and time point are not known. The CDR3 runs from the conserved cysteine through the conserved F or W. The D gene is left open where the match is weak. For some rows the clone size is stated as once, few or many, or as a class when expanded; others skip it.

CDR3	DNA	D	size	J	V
CASSLEGTGGPFDKNIQYF	TGCGCCAGCAGCTTGGAAGGGACAGGGGGCCCTTTTGACAAAAACATTCAGTACTTC	TRBD1	.	TRBJ2-4	TRBV5-1
CASSVQTGNEAFF	TGTGCCAGCAGTGTACAGACAGGGAACGAAGCTTTCTTT	TRBD1	few	TRBJ1-1	TRBV27
CAWTKGVVTEAFF	TGTGCCTGGACTAAGGGGGTTGTCACTGAAGCTTTCTTT	.	.	TRBJ1-1	TRBV30
CASSSGGSYYGYTF	TGTGCCAGCAGTAGTGGAGGAAGCTACTATGGCTACACCTTC	.	.	TRBJ1-2	TRBV6-6
CASKMGHPDTQYF	TGTGCCAGCAAAATGGGGCACCCAGATACGCAGTATTTT	.	few	TRBJ2-3	TRBV6-5
CASSPGRGASPLHF	TGTGCCAGCAGTCCGGGCAGGGGAGCTTCACCCCTCCACTTT	.	many	TRBJ1-6	TRBV14
CASSLTGDSYTF	TGTGCCAGCAGCTTGACAGGGGATAGCTACACCTTC	TRBD1	few	TRBJ1-2	TRBV11-2
CAIGRGMNTEAFF	TGTGCCATCGGCAGGGGAATGAACACTGAAGCTTTCTTT	.	.	TRBJ1-1	TRBV27
CASSTYSTEAFF	TGTGCCAGCAGCACTTATAGCACTGAAGCTTTCTTT	.	.	TRBJ1-1	TRBV7-2
CASSLTGTPLHF	TGTGCCAGCAGCTTAACAGGGACACCCCTCCACTTT	.	.	TRBJ1-6	TRBV7-3
CASSLAGAGANVLTF	TGTGCCAGCAGCTTAGCAGGGGCCGGGGCCAACGTCCTGACTTTC	.	many	TRBJ2-6	TRBV7-2
CASSSGLAGGTQETQYF	TGTGCCAGCAGCTCGGGACTAGCGGGGGGTACCCAAGAGACCCAGTACTTC	TRBD2	many	TRBJ2-5	TRBV7-9
CASSYSVSSSYEQYF	TGTGCCAGCAGTTACTCCGTATCGAGCTCCTACGAGCAGTACTTC	.	.	TRBJ2-7	TRBV6-5
CASSSTGTRIGELFF	TGTGCCAGCAGTTCCACCGGGACCCGGATCGGGGAGCTGTTTTTT	.	.	TRBJ2-2	TRBV12-3/TRBV12-4
CASSLSWGPYEQFF	TGTGCCAGCAGCTTGTCTTGGGGGCCCTATGAGCAGTTCTTC	.	.	TRBJ2-1	TRBV7-6
CSVEPGRDYGYTF	TGCAGCGTTGAGCCGGGCAGGGACTATGGCTACACCTTC	.	.	TRBJ1-2	TRBV29-1
CASSPRPGPGQETQYF	TGTGCCAGCTCACCACGTCCGGGGCCAGGCCAAGAGACCCAGTACTTC	.	few	TRBJ2-5	TRBV18
CASSLGHGSEQFF	TGTGCCAGCAGCTTAGGGCACGGATCTGAGCAGTTCTTC	.	few	TRBJ2-1	TRBV11-2
CASSQEGIGATNTGELFF	TGCGCCAGCAGCCAAGAAGGAATCGGGGCCACGAACACCGGGGAGCTGTTTTTT	.	many	TRBJ2-2	TRBV4-3
CASRRGREKLFF	TGTGCCAGTAGGAGGGGTCGAGAAAAACTGTTTTTT	.	.	TRBJ1-4	TRBV28
CASGWGFGTEAFF	TGTGCCAGCGGGTGGGGCTTCGGCACTGAAGCTTTCTTT	.	.	TRBJ1-1	TRBV11-3
CSVSDRGPNTEAFF	TGCAGCGTCAGCGACAGGGGGCCCAACACTGAAGCTTTCTTT	TRBD1	few	TRBJ1-1	TRBV29-1
CASSHYRLNTEAFF	TGTGCCAGCAGCCACTACAGATTGAACACTGAAGCTTTCTTT	.	few	TRBJ1-1	TRBV14
CSATRPGLAGHTDTQYF	TGCAGTGCAACACGTCCGGGACTAGCGGGCCACACAGATACGCAGTATTTT	TRBD2	few	TRBJ2-3	TRBV20-1
CSARELETQYF	TGCAGTGCTAGAGAGCTAGAGACCCAGTACTTC	.	few	TRBJ2-5	TRBV20-1
CASSGPGGYNEQFF	TGTGCCAGCAGCGGCCCGGGGGGATACAATGAGCAGTTCTTC	TRBD2	.	TRBJ2-1	TRBV7-9
CASSSGTPYEQYF	TGTGCCAGCAGCAGCGGGACCCCCTACGAGCAGTACTTC	TRBD2	many	TRBJ2-7	TRBV7-9
CASSLYRGSDYGYTF	TGTGCCAGCAGTTTGTACAGGGGGTCCGACTATGGCTACACCTTC	TRBD1	few	TRBJ1-2	TRBV12-3/TRBV12-4
CSVEGGVNTEAFF	TGCAGCGTTGAAGGAGGGGTGAACACTGAAGCTTTCTTT	.	.	TRBJ1-1	TRBV29-1
CASSDSDSFGNTIYF	TGTGCCAGCAGCGACTCTGACAGTTTTGGAAACACCATATATTTT	.	.	TRBJ1-3	TRBV6-6
CASSWGLDTDTQYF	TGCGCCAGCAGCTGGGGACTAGACACAGATACGCAGTATTTT	TRBD2	few	TRBJ2-3	TRBV5-1
CASSSMKPEQFF	TGCGCCAGCAGCTCGATGAAACCCGAGCAGTTCTTC	.	few	TRBJ2-1	TRBV5-1
CASSFRTKEIAPLHF	TGTGCCAGCAGCTTTCGGACAAAGGAGATAGCACCCCTCCACTTT	.	.	TRBJ1-6	TRBV7-2
CSAAPLKKPTDTQYF	TGCAGTGCTGCGCCTCTCAAAAAGCCCACAGATACGCAGTATTTT	.	.	TRBJ2-3	TRBV20-1
CASSVSPALGNTIYF	TGTGCCAGCAGCGTGAGCCCTGCTCTTGGAAACACCATATATTTT	.	.	TRBJ1-3	TRBV9
CASSYSREYSPLHF	TGTGCCAGCAGTTATAGCAGGGAGTATTCACCCCTCCACTTT	.	.	TRBJ1-6	TRBV6-5
CSASPRLGETQYF	TGCAGTGCTAGTCCTAGGTTGGGTGAGACCCAGTACTTC	.	few	TRBJ2-5	TRBV20-1
CASSYGSQGTQYF	TGTGCCAGCAGTTACGGGTCACAGGGTACGCAGTATTTT	.	many	TRBJ2-3	TRBV12-3/TRBV12-4
CASSFRGAGEQFF	TGTGCCAGCAGTTTTCGGGGGGCCGGTGAGCAGTTCTTC	.	.	TRBJ2-1	TRBV12-3/TRBV12-4
CATSGQGIVFADTQYF	TGTGCCACCAGCGGCCAGGGTATAGTTTTCGCAGATACGCAGTATTTT	.	.	TRBJ2-3	TRBV15
CASRLDGSNQPQHF	TGTGCCAGCAGGCTGGACGGGAGCAATCAGCCCCAGCATTTT	.	few	TRBJ1-5	TRBV7-2
CAAGGIPLHF	TGTGCCGCCGGTGGTATCCCCCTCCACTTT	.	few	TRBJ1-6	TRBV7-2